This entry lists 26 T cell receptor beta chains sequenced from one sample in a study of Graves' ophthalmopathy and Graves' hyperthyroidism. Transcripts of RNA were the source for amplifying TCR beta CDR3 regions. The library came from an HTBI-primed first-round RT-PCR and a second-round multiplex PCR. TCRdb re-analysed the multiplex PCR reads in MiXCR, keeping a single row per CDR3 protein. The data show 200,000 to 300,000 distinct CDR3 sequences, around 42% seen once. The sample was peripheral blood. All receptors come from an adult man with Graves' ophthalmopathy.

This clonotype was seen once. This chain connects TRBV15 to TRBJ1-1; possibly TRBD1 for D (6 bases). This CDR3 is built from 14 residues. Germline values: CDR1 LNHNV, CDR2 YYDKDF (reference sequence). The V end was cut by 4 bases, the J end by 1 base, with 10 bases between. CDR3 in DNA: TGTGCCACCAGCACAGGGGACCGGAACACTGAAGCTTTCTTT. Translation: CATSTGDRNTEAFF.

The rearrangement uses TRBV19 and TRBJ1-5; D is unresolved. The CDR3 runs to 14 residues. V gave up 1 base and J gave up 9 bases, with 13 bases separating them. Germline V lookup: CDR1 LNHDA, CDR2 SQIVND (reference sequence). CDR3 nucleotide sequence: TGTGCCAGTAGTATAGTTGGGCAGCCTCCGCCCCAGCATTTT. It translates to CASSIVGQPPPQHF.

Turning to this clonotype: A much bigger clone sits one base away, suggesting this may be a read error. The rearrangement joins TRBV10-3 to TRBJ2-7; D unresolved. The V end lost 4 bases, the J end lost 8 bases, and 9 bases lay between the germline ends. Germline lookup yields CDR1 ENHRY and CDR2 SYGVKD. The CDR3 extends over 11 amino acids. In DNA, the CDR3 is TGTGCCATCAGTGGTGAATACAAGCAGTACTTC. It translates to CAISGEYKQYF.

The J gene is TRBJ2-5, the V gene TRBV12-3 or TRBV12-4, with 7 bases identical to TRBD2. The CDR3 runs 15 residues. V lost 1 base to trimming and J lost 1 base; unmatched junction nucleotides: 3. CDR3 amino acids: CASSLGGTIQETQYF. CDR3 sequence (DNA): TGTGCCAGCAGTTTAGGGGGGACTATCCAAGAGACCCAGTACTTC.

This clonotype was seen a few times. This rearrangement joins TRBV5-4 to TRBJ2-7, with 8 nucleotides matching TRBD1. V gave up 4 bases and J gave up 1 base; unmatched junction bases: 7. The CDR3 length is 15 residues. Germline V gene sequence: CDR1 SGHNT, CDR2 YYREEE (reference sequence). The CDR3 DNA reads as TGTGCCAGCAGCCTTCCAGGGGGCGCATCCTACGAGCAGTACTTC. Its translation is CASSLPGGASYEQYF.

This clonotype appeared many times. The chain couples TRBV29-1 to TRBJ1-1, with D perhaps matching TRBD1 (5 bases). V lost 6 bases to trimming and J lost 3 bases, with 5 bases between them. The CDR3 has 10 amino acids. Per the germline V gene, CDR1 is SQVTM and CDR2 is ANQGSEA. The CDR3 region is CSVGDTEAFF. CDR3 nucleotides: TGCAGCGTAGGGGACACTGAAGCTTTCTTT.

The table lists this clonotype with a few counts. The chain employs TRBV29-1 and TRBJ1-1; D ambiguous. CDR3 size: 11 residues. V was pared by 5 bases and J by 8 bases, with 12 bases between. CDR1 is SQVTM, CDR2 ANQGSEA, per germline. CDR3 amino acids: CSVLRAMEAFF. CDR3 in DNA: TGCAGCGTTCTCCGGGCCATGGAAGCTTTCTTT.

The rearrangement joins TRBV24-1 to TRBJ1-4, with a weak D call TRBD1 (6 bases). This CDR3 comprises 15 residues. Trimming took off 4 bases at V and 8 bases at J, with 16 bases between the two ends. Germline V lookup: CDR1 KGHDR, CDR2 SFDVKD. The CDR3 DNA is TGTGCCACCAGTGACGGGGGCTTCAACGAGGAAAAACTGTTTTTT. This encodes CATSDGGFNEEKLFF.

CDR3 nucleotide sequence: TGTGCCATCTCCCCAGCCGGTCAAGAGACCCAGTACTTC. It encodes CAISPAGQETQYF. V gene TRBV10-3 combines with J gene TRBJ2-5; D gene uncertain. Trimming shortened V by 8 bases and J by 2 bases, and 12 bases separated the two germline ends. This CDR3 is 13 amino acids long. From germline, CDR1 is ENHRY and CDR2 SYGVKD.

This clonotype was recorded at least ten times. J is TRBJ2-7 and V is TRBV29-1, with 7 bases matching TRBD2. Per germline, CDR1 SQVTM and CDR2 ANQGSEA. The V and J ends lost 6 bases and 3 bases, in that order; junction bases with no gene match: 11. This CDR3 has 14 residues. CDR3 region: CSVGSGGIYYEQYF. CDR3 DNA: TGCAGCGTGGGATCGGGGGGAATATACTACGAGCAGTACTTC.

This clonotype showed up just a few times. The rearrangement uses TRBV9 and TRBJ1-6; D remains unclear. CDR1 and CDR2 from the germline V gene are SGDLS and YYNGEE. With 4 bases removed from V and 10 bases from J, the gap between germline ends came to 15 bases. This CDR3 is built from 14 residues. The CDR3 reads CASSQRSRLSPLHF. The CDR3 DNA follows: TGTGCCAGCAGCCAACGATCGAGACTCTCACCCCTCCACTTT.

This clonotype was found once. The rearrangement uses TRBV6-5 and TRBJ2-7; 7 bases are shared with TRBD1. The CDR3 has 15 residues. The trim removed 4 bases at V and 1 base at J, leaving 7 bases unmatched. Germline V gives CDR1 MNHEY, CDR2 SVGAGI. The CDR3 DNA follows: TGTGCCAGCAGTTTACCGGGACAGAATTCCTACGAGCAGTACTTC. It specifies CASSLPGQNSYEQYF.

The chain links TRBV6-1 to TRBJ1-1; a possible D gene is TRBD1 (6 bases). Between the trimmed V and J ends, which lost 5 bases and 2 bases, there was a span of 21 bases. This CDR3 is 17 amino acids long. Germline V gene data show CDR1 as MNHNS and CDR2 as SASEGT. CDR3 amino acids: CASSSFIPGQTNTEAFF. As DNA, the CDR3 is TGTGCCAGCAGTTCCTTTATACCTGGACAGACCAACACTGAAGCTTTCTTT.

This chain connects TRBV7-9 to TRBJ2-2, with TRBD2 as a possible D gene (6 bases). CDR3 size: 16 residues. Deletions cut 5 bases from V and 1 base from J, with 14 bases between. Germline V gives CDR1 SEHNR, CDR2 FQNEAQ (reference sequence). CDR3 sequence reads: CASSQVAGLNTGELFF. The CDR3 DNA reads as TGTGCCAGCAGCCAGGTGGCGGGACTGAACACCGGGGAGCTGTTTTTT. Using reference TRBV7-9 and TRBJ2-2 for the parts outside the CDR3, the full variable domain is DTGVSQNPRHKITKRGQNVTFRCDPISEHNRLYWYRQTLGQGPEFLTYFQNEAQLEKSRLLSDRFSAERPKGSFSTLEIQRTEQGDSAMYLCASSQVAGLNTGELFFGEGSRLTVL.

The CDR3 loop reads CASSDGRSPLHF. DNA for the CDR3: TGTGCCAGTAGCGACGGCCGCTCACCCCTCCACTTT. V usage is TRBV7-9 and J usage is TRBJ1-6; D is undetermined. CDR1 is SEHNR, CDR2 FQNEAQ, per germline (reference sequence). There are 12 residues in the CDR3. V was pared by 9 bases and J by 10 bases, with 13 bases between.

This clonotype was seen a handful of times. The V gene is TRBV19, the J gene TRBJ1-6; D might be TRBD1 (5 bases). CDR1 is LNHDA, CDR2 SQIVND, per germline (reference sequence). There are 15 residues in the CDR3. V lost 6 bases and J lost 5, with 14 bases in between. The CDR3 protein is CASRGLRGNNSPLHF. The DNA of the CDR3 is TGTGCCAGTAGGGGCCTTAGGGGCAATAATTCACCCCTCCACTTT. Supplemented by reference TRBV19 and TRBJ1-6, the full variable domain reads DGGITQSPKYLFRKEGQNVTLSCEQNLNHDAMYWYRQDPGQGLRLIYYSQIVNDFQKGDIAEGYSVSREKKESFPLTVTSAQKNPTAFYLCASRGLRGNNSPLHFGNGTRLTVT.

The V and J genes are TRBV25-1 and TRBJ1-4; 7 nucleotides align to TRBD1. J was trimmed by 2 bases and V by 7 bases; bases with no gene match: 4. CDR3 length equals 14 residues. Looked up from germline, CDR1 is MGHDK and CDR2 is SYGVNS. CDR3 residues: CASTEQGTNEKLFF. DNA of the CDR3: TGTGCCAGCACAGAACAGGGGACTAATGAAAAACTGTTTTTT.

The chain combines TRBV6-4 with TRBJ1-1, with D perhaps TRBD1 (5 bases). The ends were cut back, 3 bases at V and 1 base at J, with 12 bases in the middle. The length of the CDR3 is 15 residues. Germline CDR1 reads MRHNA; CDR2 reads SNTAGT. The CDR3 protein is CASSETTVWNTEAFF. The CDR3 DNA is TGTGCCAGCAGTGAAACGACAGTCTGGAACACTGAAGCTTTCTTT.

This chain uses TRBV2 with TRBJ1-3; 9 bases map to TRBD1. This CDR3 is built from 14 residues. V trimming: 6 bases; J trimming: 0 bases; junction bases outside the gene matches: 0. Germline-derived CDR1 and CDR2 are SNHLY and FYNNEI. The CDR3 protein is CASRDRGSGNTIYF. The CDR3 nucleotides are TGTGCCAGCAGGGACAGGGGCTCTGGAAACACCATATATTTT. Together with reference TRBV2 and TRBJ1-3, the CDR3 gives the full variable domain: EPEVTQTPSHQVTQMGQEVILRCVPISNHLYFYWYRQILGQKVEFLVSFYNNEISEKSEIFDDQFSVERPDGSNFTLKIRSTKLEDSAMYFCASRDRGSGNTIYFGEGSWLTVV.

V is TRBV19 and J is TRBJ2-2; 11 positions match TRBD2. Per the germline V gene, CDR1 is LNHDA and CDR2 is SQIVND (reference sequence). V lost 7 bases and J lost 8; bases outside the gene matches: 9. CDR3 length: 15 amino acids. The CDR3 sequence: CASNAGTSGRGELFF. The CDR3 region has the DNA TGTGCCAGTAATGCAGGGACTAGCGGTAGGGGGGAGCTGTTTTTT.

This chain connects TRBV9 to TRBJ1-6; maybe TRBD1 (6 bases). The CDR3 is 15 residues long. V gave up 0 bases and J gave up 7 bases, with 11 bases separating them. In germline, CDR1 is SGDLS, CDR2 YYNGEE. CDR3 nucleotide sequence: TGTGCCAGCAGCGTAGAAACAGGGTTGAATTCACCCCTCCACTTT. Protein: CASSVETGLNSPLHF.

A note on this clonotype: One end of the junction does not line up with germline, which may come from a read error. CDR3 region: CSASPPGLNTEALF. In nucleotides, the CDR3 is TGCAGTGCTAGTCCCCCCGGACTGAACACTGAAGCTTTGTTT. The chain combines TRBV20-1 with TRBJ1-1; D call uncertain. Germline V CDR1 and CDR2: DFQATT, SNEGSKA (reference sequence). This CDR3 region has 14 residues.

The chain has TRBV5-6 and TRBJ2-7; TRBD1 might be the D (7 bases). V was trimmed by 0 bases and J by 6 bases, leaving 22 bases between them. CDR1 SGHDT and CDR2 YYEEEE come from the germline V gene. The CDR3 has 17 amino acids. The CDR3 bases are TGTGCCAGCAGCTTGGAGGGCAACGGAGGGGGCTATACCGAGCAGTACTTC. This translates into CASSLEGNGGGYTEQYF. Filled out from reference TRBV5-6 and TRBJ2-7, the complete variable domain reads DAGVTQSPTHLIKTRGQQVTLRCSPKSGHDTVSWYQQALGQGPQFIFQYYEEEERQRGNFPDRFSGHQFPNYSSELNVNALLLGDSALYLCASSLEGNGGGYTEQYFGPGTRLTVT.

This clonotype was detected a few times. This rearrangement joins TRBV9 to TRBJ1-6, with D possibly matching TRBD1 (6 bases). Trimming took off 4 bases at V and 12 bases at J, with 20 bases between the two ends. This CDR3 contains 15 residues. From germline, CDR1 is SGDLS and CDR2 YYNGEE. CDR3 sequence: CASSPPDGTWGPLHF. CDR3 in DNA: TGTGCCAGCAGCCCGCCGGACGGGACATGGGGACCCCTCCACTTT. Filled out from reference TRBV9 and TRBJ1-6, the complete variable domain reads DSGVTQTPKHLITATGQRVTLRCSPRSGDLSVYWYQQSLDQGLQFLIQYYNGEERAKGNILERFSAQQFPDLHSELNLSSLELGDSALYFCASSPPDGTWGPLHFGNGTRLTVT.

The V call is TRBV20-1, the J call TRBJ2-1, with 11 bases matching TRBD2. Germline CDR1 DFQATT, CDR2 SNEGSKA (reference sequence). The CDR3 consists of 16 residues. Unmatched junction bases numbered 8, after V lost 2 bases and J lost 5 bases. The CDR3 DNA follows: TGCAGTGCTAGACGGAGGGGGACTAGCGGAAACAATGAGCAGTTCTTC. It specifies CSARRRGTSGNNEQFF.

As to this clonotype: A read error may explain this, as a much larger clone is one base away. The chain carries TRBV10-3 and TRBJ2-7, with TRBD1 matching over 8 bases. Looked up from germline, CDR1 is ENHRY and CDR2 is SYGVKD. Trimming cost V 6 bases and J 5 bases; bases outside gene matches: 15. This CDR3 is built from 16 residues. Here the CDR3 DNA reads TGTGCCATCAGCCCCGACCCCCGACAGGGGAGCAACGAGCAGTACTTC. Residues: CAISPDPRQGSNEQYF.